Listed here are 24 T cell receptor beta chains from one sample, sequenced in a study of CD8 T cells in Susac syndrome. Random hexamers were used to reverse transcribe the RNA input (about 0.5 to 1 ug). TCRdb ran MiXCR on the immunoSEQ multiplex PCR reads and lists one entry per CDR3 protein. The data hold 170,000 or so distinct CDR3 sequences, with roughly 95% observed a single time. The sample consisted of CD4+ T cells from PBMCs. All receptors come from a human donor with Susac syndrome.

This clonotype was counted a single time. This chain links TRBV20-1 with TRBJ1-2; a weak D match, TRBD1 (6 bases). Germline CDR1 DFQATT, CDR2 SNEGSKA (reference sequence). The ends were cut back, 5 bases at V and 8 bases at J, with 21 bases in the middle. The CDR3 totals 14 residues. CDR3 bases: TGCAGTGCTGTTCAACAGGGATGGGCTCAGGGCTACACCTTC. It translates to CSAVQQGWAQGYTF.

This sequence joins TRBV4-3 and TRBJ1-1; D call uncertain. The CDR3 length is 11 residues. Deletions cut 8 bases from V and 6 bases from J, with 10 bases between. Germline CDR1 is LGHNA and CDR2 is YSLEER. The CDR3 reads CASEGSPEAFF. The CDR3 DNA is TGCGCCAGCGAAGGCTCCCCTGAAGCTTTCTTT.

V gene TRBV29-1 combines with J gene TRBJ2-1; 7 positions agree with TRBD2. V trimming: 4 bases; J trimming: 3 bases; junction bases outside the gene matches: 9. The CDR3 length is 15 residues. Germline lookup yields CDR1 SQVTM and CDR2 ANQGSEA. The CDR3 reads CSVVSRLAVYNEQFF. CDR3 sequence (DNA): TGCAGCGTTGTCTCCAGGCTAGCGGTCTACAATGAGCAGTTCTTC.

CDR3 residues: CATSDKETQYF. CDR3 DNA: TGTGCCACCAGTGACAAAGAGACCCAGTACTTC. The chain combines TRBV24-1 with TRBJ2-5, with no clear D. Germline V gene sequence: CDR1 KGHDR, CDR2 SFDVKD. V shed 4 bases and J shed 3 bases, with 2 bases lying between them. The CDR3 runs to 11 residues.

This chain links TRBV4-2 with TRBJ2-3, with a tentative D call TRBD2 (5 bases). The germline V and J ends were trimmed by 1 base and 6 bases, with 23 bases remaining between them. Germline loops: CDR1 LGHNA, CDR2 YNFKEQ. The length of the CDR3 is 18 residues. In DNA, the CDR3 is TGTGCCAGCAGCCAAGGGGTGGTATCGGTCGAGCGGTGGGATACGCAGTATTTT. Translated: CASSQGVVSVERWDTQYF.

The J gene is TRBJ1-3, the V gene TRBV7-2; D is unresolved. The CDR3 totals 16 residues. In germline, CDR1 is SGHTA, CDR2 FQGNSA. The V and J ends lost 5 bases and 0 bases respectively, with 14 bases between them. The CDR3: CASSRSDTHSGNTIYF. In DNA form, the CDR3 reads TGTGCCAGCAGCCGGAGCGATACGCACTCTGGAAACACCATATATTTT.

The chain couples TRBV3-1 to TRBJ2-2; D ambiguous. The CDR3 covers 11 residues. CDR1 is LGHDT, CDR2 YNNKEL, per germline (reference sequence). V lost 4 bases and J 10 bases, leaving 7 bases between the germline ends. CDR3 nucleotide sequence: TGTGCCAGCAGCCGCACTCAGGAGCTGTTTTTT. This gives the protein CASSRTQELFF.

The chain joins TRBV29-1 to TRBJ1-1; D is unclear. Germline V gives CDR1 SQVTM, CDR2 ANQGSEA. The V and J ends lost 7 bases and 6 bases respectively, with 12 bases between them. The CDR3 contains 11 residues. CDR3 sequence (DNA): TGCAGCGCCTACCCCAGGCCTGAAGCTTTCTTT. Its translation: CSAYPRPEAFF. Complete variable domain (other parts from reference TRBV29-1 and TRBJ1-1): SAVISQKPSRDICQRGTSLTIQCQVDSQVTMMFWYRQQPGQSLTLIATANQGSEATYESGFVIDKFPISRPNLTFSTLTVSNMSPEDSSIYLCSAYPRPEAFFGQGTRLTVV.

The chain carries TRBV11-2 and TRBJ1-5; D gene unclear. Germline V gene sequence: CDR1 SGHAT, CDR2 FQNNGV. Trimming cost V 0 bases and J 7 bases, with 10 bases left between them. CDR3 length equals 14 residues. As DNA, the CDR3 is TGTGCCAGCAGCTTAGATTATTTGGGCCAGCCCCAGCATTTT. This gives the protein CASSLDYLGQPQHF.

J is TRBJ2-4 and V is TRBV20-1; 8 bases align to TRBD2. The CDR3 extends over 17 amino acids. Trimming removed 3 bases from V and 7 bases from J; junction bases left unmatched: 17. The germline V gene encodes CDR1 DFQATT and CDR2 SNEGSKA (reference sequence). This chain's CDR3 is CSARGLGAGGRGNIQYF. Written as DNA, the CDR3 is TGCAGTGCTAGGGGCCTCGGGGCGGGAGGCCGGGGGAACATTCAGTACTTC.

This chain joins TRBV14 and TRBJ2-1; D is perhaps TRBD2 (5 bases). The CDR3 contains 15 residues. V was clipped by 0 bases and J by 4 bases, with 10 bases between them. Germline V gene data show CDR1 as SGHDN and CDR2 as FVKESK. The CDR3 sequence: CASSQEKGAYNEQFF. For the CDR3, the DNA is TGTGCCAGCAGCCAAGAAAAGGGAGCATACAATGAGCAGTTCTTC. The full variable domain, in which reference TRBV14 and TRBJ2-1 provide the parts outside the CDR3, is EAGVTQFPSHSVIEKGQTVTLRCDPISGHDNLYWYRRVMGKEIKFLLHFVKESKQDESGMPNNRFLAERTGGTYSTLKVQPAELEDSGVYFCASSQEKGAYNEQFFGPGTRLTVL.

The chain employs TRBV25-1 and TRBJ1-6; TRBD1 aligns across 7 bases. This CDR3 is 14 amino acids long. J gave up 9 bases and V 6 bases, and 8 bases lay outside the gene matches. The germline V gene has CDR1 MGHDK and CDR2 SYGVNS. Written as DNA, the CDR3 is TGTGCCAGCAGGACGACAGGGACGGCTTCACCCCTCCACTTT. As protein: CASRTTGTASPLHF.

The chain links TRBV27 to TRBJ2-1, with D hard to call. The germline V gene encodes CDR1 MNHEY and CDR2 SMNVEV (reference sequence). The length of the CDR3 is 15 residues. V was trimmed by 6 bases and J by 0 bases, leaving 12 bases between them. CDR3 coding DNA: TGTGCCAGCAGCCCCAGGTCAAGCTCCTACAATGAGCAGTTCTTC. Its protein product is CASSPRSSSYNEQFF.

V is TRBV19 and J is TRBJ2-7; tentatively, D is TRBD1 or TRBD2 (5 bases each). V was pared by 4 bases and J by 2 bases, with 12 bases between. The V gene's germline CDR1 is LNHDA and CDR2 SQIVND (reference sequence). The CDR3 runs to 14 residues. CDR3 loop: CASSRDGSAYEQYF. CDR3 in DNA: TGTGCCAGTAGTAGGGACGGATCCGCCTACGAGCAGTACTTC.

The chain links TRBV6-5 to TRBJ2-7; a possible D gene is TRBD1 (6 bases). V was pared by 6 bases and J by 5 bases, with 17 bases between. Germline V gene sequence: CDR1 MNHEY, CDR2 SVGAGI. CDR3 length equals 14 residues. The CDR3 sequence is CASRRGGMINEQYF. In nucleotides, the CDR3 is TGTGCCAGCAGGCGAGGGGGTATGATCAACGAGCAGTACTTC.

J is TRBJ2-1 and V is TRBV27; the match to TRBD1 covers 7 bases. V was pared by 6 bases and J by 1 base, with 9 bases of the junction left unmatched. This CDR3 comprises 16 residues. Per germline, CDR1 MNHEY and CDR2 SMNVEV (reference sequence). CDR3 loop: CASRYNRGRSYNEQFF. The DNA of the CDR3 is TGTGCCAGCAGATATAACAGGGGTCGGTCCTACAATGAGCAGTTCTTC.

The V call is TRBV29-1, the J call TRBJ2-7; D remains ambiguous. V lost 7 bases and J lost 2, with 12 bases in between. CDR3 size: 12 residues. The germline V gene encodes CDR1 SQVTM and CDR2 ANQGSEA. In DNA, the CDR3 is TGCAGCGCCTGGCGCTCACCCTACGAGCAGTACTTC. Amino acids: CSAWRSPYEQYF.

The chain uses TRBV24-1 and TRBJ1-2; unclear D gene. Germline CDR1 is KGHDR and CDR2 is SFDVKD. Trimming stripped 3 bases from V and 3 bases from J, with 7 bases between. The CDR3 is 13 residues long. CDR3 region: CATSDPPDYGYTF. The CDR3 bases are TGTGCCACCAGTGATCCGCCAGACTATGGCTACACCTTC.

The genes are TRBV7-8 and TRBJ2-3, with unresolved D. CDR1 SGHVS and CDR2 FQNEAQ come from the germline V gene. This CDR3 is 14 amino acids long. The V end was cut by 2 bases, the J end by 4 bases, with 10 bases between. Written as DNA, the CDR3 is TGTGCCAGCAGCTTAAGCAGGAGACCAGATACGCAGTATTTT. Its protein product is CASSLSRRPDTQYF.

The rearrangement joins TRBV30 to TRBJ2-2, with D possibly being TRBD2 (5 bases). Trimming pared 3 bases from V and 1 base from J, leaving 9 bases between. Germline V gene lookup returns CDR1 GTSNPN and CDR2 SVGIG (reference sequence). The CDR3 sequence is 14 residues long. CDR3 in DNA: TGTGCCTGGAGAACCGGAGGGAACACCGGGGAGCTGTTTTTT. It yields the protein CAWRTGGNTGELFF. Combining the CDR3 with reference TRBV30 and TRBJ2-2 gives the whole variable domain SQTIHQWPATLVQPVGSPLSLECTVEGTSNPNLYWYRQAAGRGLQLLFYSVGIGQISSEVPQNLSASRPQDRQFILSSKKLLLSDSGFYLCAWRTGGNTGELFFGEGSRLTVL.

This chain uses TRBV3-1 with TRBJ2-5; D possibly matches TRBD1 or TRBD2 (6 bases each). The length of the CDR3 is 15 residues. Germline CDR1 and CDR2: LGHDT and YNNKEL (reference sequence). Trimming removed 1 base from V and 2 bases from J, with 11 bases in between. CDR3 loop: CASSQARGRQETQYF. Here the CDR3 DNA reads TGTGCCAGCAGCCAAGCCCGGGGGCGTCAAGAGACCCAGTACTTC.

This chain uses TRBV5-1 with TRBJ2-5, with D perhaps matching TRBD1 (6 bases). With 5 bases removed from V and 1 base from J, the gap between germline ends came to 15 bases. The CDR3 covers 15 residues. Germline V gene data show CDR1 as SGHRS and CDR2 as YFSETQ. The CDR3 sequence: CASSRQGQLQETQYF. Written as DNA, the CDR3 is TGCGCCAGCAGTCGTCAAGGACAGCTCCAAGAGACCCAGTACTTC. The whole variable domain, filled in from reference TRBV5-1 and TRBJ2-5, reads KAGVTQTPRYLIKTRGQQVTLSCSPISGHRSVSWYQQTPGQGLQFLFEYFSETQRNKGNFPGRFSGRQFSNSRSEMNVSTLELGDSALYLCASSRQGQLQETQYFGPGTRLLVL.

This chain connects TRBV28 to TRBJ2-1, with D unresolved. V shed 1 base and J shed 0 bases, with 10 bases lying between them. This CDR3 spans 16 amino acids. Germline lookup yields CDR1 MDHEN and CDR2 SYDVKM. The CDR3 here is CASSLFPPSSYNEQFF. CDR3 DNA sequence: TGTGCCAGCAGTTTATTCCCCCCCAGCTCCTACAATGAGCAGTTCTTC.

This sequence joins TRBV9 and TRBJ2-3; D uncertain. V lost 0 bases, J lost 2 bases, and 4 bases lay in between. CDR1 is SGDLS and CDR2 is YYNGEE in the germline V gene. The CDR3 loop spans 13 amino acids. The chain's CDR3 is CASSVAITDTQYF. The CDR3 DNA follows: TGTGCCAGCAGCGTAGCAATCACAGATACGCAGTATTTT.